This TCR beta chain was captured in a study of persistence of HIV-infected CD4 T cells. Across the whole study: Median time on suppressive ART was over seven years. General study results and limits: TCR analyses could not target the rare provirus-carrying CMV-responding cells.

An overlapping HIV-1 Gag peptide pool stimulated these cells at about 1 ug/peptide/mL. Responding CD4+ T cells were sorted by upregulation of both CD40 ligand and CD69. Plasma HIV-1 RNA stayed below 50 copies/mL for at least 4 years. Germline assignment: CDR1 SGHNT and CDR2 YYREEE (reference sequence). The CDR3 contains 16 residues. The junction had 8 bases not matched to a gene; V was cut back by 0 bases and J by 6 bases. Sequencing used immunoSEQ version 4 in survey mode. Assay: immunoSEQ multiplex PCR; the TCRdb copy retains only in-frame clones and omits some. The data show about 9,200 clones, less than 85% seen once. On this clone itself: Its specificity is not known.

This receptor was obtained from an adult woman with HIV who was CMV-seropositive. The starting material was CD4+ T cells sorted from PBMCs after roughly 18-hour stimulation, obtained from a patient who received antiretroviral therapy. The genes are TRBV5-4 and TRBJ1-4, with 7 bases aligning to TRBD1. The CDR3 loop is CASSLGARTGDEKLFF. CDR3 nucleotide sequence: TGTGCCAGCAGCTTGGGTGCTAGGACAGGAGATGAAAAACTGTTTTTT.